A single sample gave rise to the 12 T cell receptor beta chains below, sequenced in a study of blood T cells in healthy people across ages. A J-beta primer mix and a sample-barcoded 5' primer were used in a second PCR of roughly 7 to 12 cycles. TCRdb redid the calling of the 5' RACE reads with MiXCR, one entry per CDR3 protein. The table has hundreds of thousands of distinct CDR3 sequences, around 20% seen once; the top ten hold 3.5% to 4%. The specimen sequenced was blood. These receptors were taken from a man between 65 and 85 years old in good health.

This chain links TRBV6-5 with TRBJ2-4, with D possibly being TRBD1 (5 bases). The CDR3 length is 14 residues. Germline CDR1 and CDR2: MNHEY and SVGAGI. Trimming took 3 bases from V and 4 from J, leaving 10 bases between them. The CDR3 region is CASSYTRQKNIQYF. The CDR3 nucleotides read TGTGCCAGCAGTTATACCCGACAGAAAAACATTCAGTACTTC.

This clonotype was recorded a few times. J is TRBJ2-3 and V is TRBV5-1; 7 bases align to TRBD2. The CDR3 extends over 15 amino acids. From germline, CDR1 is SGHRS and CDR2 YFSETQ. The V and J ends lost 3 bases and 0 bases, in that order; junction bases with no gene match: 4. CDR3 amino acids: CASSWSGKSTDTQYF. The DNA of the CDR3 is TGCGCCAGCAGCTGGAGCGGGAAGAGCACAGATACGCAGTATTTT.

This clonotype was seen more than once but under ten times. This chain's CDR3 is CASSQAGGDEPQHF. CDR3 in DNA: TGTGCCAGCAGCCAAGCAGGGGGTGATGAGCCCCAGCATTTT. V and J are TRBV3-1 and TRBJ1-5, with 7 bases fitting TRBD1. V was clipped by 1 base and J by 8 bases; unmatched bases: 5. Germline V lookup: CDR1 LGHDT, CDR2 YNNKEL (reference sequence). CDR3 length: 14 amino acids. The full variable domain, with the rest looked up from reference TRBV3-1 and TRBJ1-5, is DTAVSQTPKYLVTQMGNDKSIKCEQNLGHDTMYWYKQDSKKFLKIMFSYNNKELIINETVPNRFSPKSPDKAHLNLHINSLELGDSAVYFCASSQAGGDEPQHFGDGTRLSIL.

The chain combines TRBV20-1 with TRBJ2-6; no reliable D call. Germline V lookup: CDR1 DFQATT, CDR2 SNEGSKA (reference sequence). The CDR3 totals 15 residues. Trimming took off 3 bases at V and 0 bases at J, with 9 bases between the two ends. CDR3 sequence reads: CSARTRDSGANVLTF. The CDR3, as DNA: TGCAGTGCTAGGACCCGCGACTCTGGGGCCAACGTCCTGACTTTC.

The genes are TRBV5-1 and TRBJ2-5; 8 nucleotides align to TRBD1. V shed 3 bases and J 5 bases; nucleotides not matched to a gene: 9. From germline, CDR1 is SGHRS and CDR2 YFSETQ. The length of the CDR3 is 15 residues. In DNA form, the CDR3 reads TGCGCCAGCAGCTCCGGACAGGGTAGGGGCGAGACCCAGTACTTC. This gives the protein CASSSGQGRGETQYF.

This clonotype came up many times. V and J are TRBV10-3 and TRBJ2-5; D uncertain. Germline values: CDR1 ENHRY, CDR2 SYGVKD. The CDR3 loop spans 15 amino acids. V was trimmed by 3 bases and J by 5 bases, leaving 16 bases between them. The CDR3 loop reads CAISDSGLDVETQYF. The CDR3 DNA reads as TGTGCCATCAGTGACTCGGGCTTAGACGTGGAGACCCAGTACTTC.

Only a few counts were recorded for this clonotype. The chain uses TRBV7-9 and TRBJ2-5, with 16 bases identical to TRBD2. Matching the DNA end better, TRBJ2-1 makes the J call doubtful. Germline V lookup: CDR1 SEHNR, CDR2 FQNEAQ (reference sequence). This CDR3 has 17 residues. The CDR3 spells CASSDGTSGRAFNEQFF. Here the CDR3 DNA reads TGTGCCAGCAGCGACGGGACTAGCGGGAGGGCTTTCAATGAGCAGTTCTTC.

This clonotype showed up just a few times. CDR3 sequence (DNA): TGTGCCAGCAGCTCGCGGGACCGTAGCTCCTACGAGCAGTACTTC. Translating gives CASSSRDRSSYEQYF. The V gene is TRBV7-2, the J gene TRBJ2-7; D is perhaps TRBD2 (6 bases). The CDR3 covers 15 residues. CDR1 and CDR2 (germline): SGHTA, FQGNSA. Deletions cut 4 bases from V and 0 bases from J, with 13 bases between.

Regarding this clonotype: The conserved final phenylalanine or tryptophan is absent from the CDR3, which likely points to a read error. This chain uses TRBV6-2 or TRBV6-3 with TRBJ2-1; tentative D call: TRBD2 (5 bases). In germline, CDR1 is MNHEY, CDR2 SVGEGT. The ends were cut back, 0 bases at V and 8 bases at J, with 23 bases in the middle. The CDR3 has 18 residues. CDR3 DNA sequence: TGTGCCAGCAGTTACTCGATGCGGCTAGCACCGAGGGTCGATGAGCAGTTCTCC. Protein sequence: CASSYSMRLAPRVDEQFS.

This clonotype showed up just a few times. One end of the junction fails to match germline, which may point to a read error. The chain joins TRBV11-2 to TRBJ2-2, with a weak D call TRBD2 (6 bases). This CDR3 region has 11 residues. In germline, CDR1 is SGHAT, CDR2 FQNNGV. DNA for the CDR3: TGTGCCAGTGCCGTTAAATGGAGGGTCCCCTTT. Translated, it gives CASAVKWRVPF.

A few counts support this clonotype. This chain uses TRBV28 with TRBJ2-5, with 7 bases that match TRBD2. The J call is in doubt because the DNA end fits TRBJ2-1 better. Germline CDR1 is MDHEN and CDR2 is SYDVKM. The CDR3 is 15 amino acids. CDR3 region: CASSRGRTRNNEQFF. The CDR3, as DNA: TGTGCCAGCAGCCGCGGGAGAACGAGGAACAATGAGCAGTTCTTC.

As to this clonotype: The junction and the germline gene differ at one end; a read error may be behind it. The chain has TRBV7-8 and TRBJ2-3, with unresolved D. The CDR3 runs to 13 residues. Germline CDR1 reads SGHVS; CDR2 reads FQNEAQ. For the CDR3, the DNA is TGTGCCGGCAGTCTCAGCACGACGGATACGCAGTATTTT. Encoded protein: CAGSLSTTDTQYF.